A single sample gave rise to the 11 T cell receptor beta chains below, sequenced in a study of CD8 T cells in Susac syndrome. An input of roughly 0.5 to 1 ug of RNA was subjected to reverse transcription using random hexamers. TCRdb re-called the immunoSEQ multiplex PCR reads with MiXCR, one entry per CDR3 protein. The sample holds 300,000 to 350,000 distinct CDR3 sequences; 92% are singletons and the top ten take about 0.063%. Sequencing was performed on CD4+ T cells from PBMCs. All receptors come from a human donor with multiple sclerosis.

The CDR3: CASSQVATSSTDTQYF. The DNA for the CDR3 is TGTGCCAGCAGCCAAGTGGCGACCTCTAGCACAGATACGCAGTATTTT. The J gene is TRBJ2-3, the V gene TRBV14; D unclear. The germline V and J ends were trimmed by 1 base and 0 bases, with 11 bases remaining between them. The CDR3 spans 16 residues. Germline V gene data show CDR1 as SGHDN and CDR2 as FVKESK.

The chain couples TRBV20-1 to TRBJ1-5, with 8 positions matching TRBD1. The CDR3 is 16 amino acids. Germline CDR1 reads DFQATT; CDR2 reads SNEGSKA (reference sequence). Trimming removed 3 bases from V and 0 bases from J; junction bases left unmatched: 7. CDR3 sequence: CSASAPGQDSNQPQHF. Here the CDR3 DNA reads TGCAGTGCTAGTGCCCCGGGACAGGATAGCAATCAGCCCCAGCATTTT.

The CDR3 region has the DNA TGTGCCAGCAGTTTAGGGTCAGCCTTTAGCAATCAGCCCCAGCATTTT. It specifies CASSLGSAFSNQPQHF. This chain joins TRBV27 and TRBJ1-5; unclear D gene. Germline lookup yields CDR1 MNHEY and CDR2 SMNVEV (reference sequence). The CDR3 has 16 amino acids. The V end lost 2 bases, the J end lost 0 bases, and 11 bases lay between the germline ends.

CDR3 DNA: TGTGCCAGCAGCCGCCAGTCTAGTAATGGGTATGACGAGCAGTACTTC. It is translated as CASSRQSSNGYDEQYF. The chain couples TRBV7-2 to TRBJ2-7; D unclear. The V end lost 5 bases, the J end lost 5 bases, and 22 bases lay between the germline ends. CDR3 length equals 16 residues. Germline-derived CDR1 and CDR2 are SGHTA and FQGNSA.

This sequence joins TRBV6-5 and TRBJ1-2; unclear D gene. The CDR3 totals 14 residues. Germline V gene sequence: CDR1 MNHEY, CDR2 SVGAGI. V was trimmed by 5 bases and J by 5 bases, leaving 15 bases between them. CDR3 region: CASSPSRSAYGYTF. CDR3 sequence (DNA): TGTGCCAGCAGTCCATCGAGGTCTGCTTATGGCTACACCTTC.

This chain links TRBV7-9 with TRBJ2-3; D possibly matches TRBD1 or TRBD2 (5 bases each). Per germline, CDR1 SEHNR and CDR2 FQNEAQ (reference sequence). Trimming left V 5 bases short and J 5 bases short, with 14 bases between. This CDR3 contains 14 residues. CDR3: CASSRGVSLDTQYF. The CDR3 nucleotides are TGTGCCAGCAGCCGAGGGGTTTCCCTAGATACGCAGTATTTT. Based on the CDR3 plus reference TRBV7-9 and TRBJ2-3, the full variable domain is DTGVSQNPRHKITKRGQNVTFRCDPISEHNRLYWYRQTLGQGPEFLTYFQNEAQLEKSRLLSDRFSAERPKGSFSTLEIQRTEQGDSAMYLCASSRGVSLDTQYFGPGTRLTVL.

The chain is built from TRBV6-2 or TRBV6-3 and TRBJ2-3, with 7 bases fitting TRBD1. The trim removed 6 bases at V and 4 bases at J, leaving 16 bases unmatched. Looked up from germline, CDR1 is MNHEY and CDR2 is SVGEGT. The CDR3 runs 17 residues. The CDR3 loop is CASSFRGLGTVADTQYF. CDR3 sequence (DNA): TGTGCCAGCAGCTTCCGGGGTTTAGGGACAGTGGCAGATACGCAGTATTTT.

DNA of the CDR3: TGTGCCAGTAACTTGGACAGAATTAATTCACCCCTCCACTTT. Its translation: CASNLDRINSPLHF. The chain employs TRBV19 and TRBJ1-6, with D maybe TRBD1 (6 bases). With 7 bases removed from V and 6 bases from J, the gap between germline ends came to 13 bases. The germline V gene has CDR1 LNHDA and CDR2 SQIVND (reference sequence). The CDR3 length is 14 residues.

The V call is TRBV21-1, the J call TRBJ1-4. TRBV21-1 is reported as a pseudogene. The CDR3 loop spans 16 amino acids. This CDR3 reads CASSPTKAATNEKLFF. CDR3 DNA sequence: TGTGCCAGCAGTCCAACAAAGGCTGCAACTAATGAAAAACTGTTTTTT.

The chain combines TRBV7-2 with TRBJ2-7; D not certain. The germline V gene encodes CDR1 SGHTA and CDR2 FQGNSA. Trimming removed 0 bases from V and 3 bases from J, with 12 bases in between. The CDR3 runs to 15 residues. The CDR3 region has the DNA TGTGCCAGCAGCTTAGCGGGTGCGGTGCTCTACGAGCAGTACTTC. It specifies CASSLAGAVLYEQYF.

The chain uses TRBV20-1 and TRBJ2-1, with 8 bases lining up with TRBD2. This CDR3 contains 16 residues. Germline V gene sequence: CDR1 DFQATT, CDR2 SNEGSKA (reference sequence). J lost 1 base, V lost 0 bases, and 5 bases had no gene match. In DNA form, the CDR3 reads TGCAGTGCTAGAGATGGGCAGCGGGGGTCCTACAATGAGCAGTTCTTC. Amino acid sequence: CSARDGQRGSYNEQFF.